Listed below are T cell receptor beta chains from one sample, sequenced in a study of blood T cells in healthy people across ages. In TCRdb, the 5' RACE reads were re-called with MiXCR into one record per CDR3 protein. The sample records about 1.5 million distinct CDR3 sequences, 35% to 45% being singletons. The sequencing sample was made of blood. These receptors were taken from a woman aged 18-30 years in good health. CDR3s include the opening cysteine and the closing phenylalanine or tryptophan. D genes are given only for firm matches. Clone size is given for some rows only: seen once, a few or many times, or a class if the clone is expanded.

v_gene	j_gene	d_gene	abundance	CDR3aa	CDR3nt
TRBV7-7	TRBJ1-6	.	few	CASVSRSRGDSPLHF	TGTGCTAGTGTCTCCCGGAGCAGGGGCGATTCACCCCTCCACTTT
TRBV27	TRBJ2-2	TRBD1	.	CASRRETGVNTGELFF	TGTGCCAGCAGGCGAGAGACAGGGGTTAACACCGGGGAGCTGTTTTTT
TRBV20-1	TRBJ2-1	TRBD2	.	CSSLAGGPNEQFF	TGCAGCTCGCTAGCGGGGGGACCTAATGAGCAGTTCTTC
TRBV7-9	TRBJ1-2	TRBD1	.	CASSLTAAGTGAPNYGYTF	TGTGCCAGCAGCCTAACCGCCGCCGGGACAGGGGCCCCTAACTATGGCTACACCTTC
TRBV15	TRBJ2-1	.	few	CATSRDWHEQFF	TGTGCCACCAGCAGAGATTGGCATGAGCAGTTCTTC
TRBV12-3/TRBV12-4	TRBJ2-7	TRBD2	few	CASSFMMTSGYNEQYF	TGTGCCAGCAGTTTTATGATGACTAGCGGTTACAATGAGCAGTACTTC
TRBV28	TRBJ2-7	TRBD1	.	CASSSSSRDRALYEQYF	TGTGCCAGCAGTTCCTCCTCCCGGGACAGGGCCCTATACGAGCAGTACTTC
TRBV7-2	TRBJ2-7	.	few	CASSLAGGATYEQYF	TGTGCCAGCAGCTTAGCGGGCGGGGCCACCTACGAGCAGTACTTC
TRBV7-2	TRBJ2-7	TRBD1	few	CASRPDRVVSYEQYF	TGTGCCAGCAGGCCTGACAGGGTAGTCTCCTACGAGCAGTACTTC
TRBV12-3/TRBV12-4	TRBJ2-1	TRBD2	.	CASRGTSGGKDEQFF	TGTGCCAGCAGGGGGACTAGCGGGGGGAAGGATGAGCAGTTCTTC
TRBV20-1	TRBJ2-1	TRBD2	.	CSASRDGTSGLQFF	TGCAGTGCTTCACGAGACGGGACTAGCGGGCTGCAGTTCTTC
TRBV5-1	TRBJ2-3	TRBD2	few	CASRWTSGSTDTQYF	TGCGCCAGCAGATGGACTAGCGGGAGCACAGATACGCAGTATTTT
TRBV13	TRBJ2-5	TRBD2	many	CASSLGVAGAQETQYF	TGTGCCAGCAGCTTAGGAGTAGCGGGGGCCCAAGAGACCCAGTACTTC
TRBV7-6	TRBJ1-5	.	few	CASSLSPQANQPQHF	TGTGCCAGCAGCTTATCCCCCCAGGCCAATCAGCCCCAGCATTTT
TRBV7-6	TRBJ1-2	.	.	CASSAPGGGYTF	TGTGCCAGCAGCGCCCCTGGGGGTGGCTACACCTTC
TRBV25-1	TRBJ2-5	.	.	CASSEFLNKMNEQYF	TGTGCCAGCAGTGAATTTCTAAACAAGATGAATGAGCAGTACTTC
TRBV9	TRBJ2-7	.	.	CASSDNAYAYEQYF	TGTGCCAGCAGCGATAACGCCTACGCCTACGAGCAGTACTTC
TRBV4-1	TRBJ2-1	TRBD2	few	CASSQAIAGGSNEQFF	TGCGCCAGCAGCCAGGCTATAGCGGGAGGGTCAAATGAGCAGTTCTTC
TRBV11-2	TRBJ1-6	.	few	CASTHNSPLHF	TGTGCCAGCACCCATAATTCACCCCTCCACTTT